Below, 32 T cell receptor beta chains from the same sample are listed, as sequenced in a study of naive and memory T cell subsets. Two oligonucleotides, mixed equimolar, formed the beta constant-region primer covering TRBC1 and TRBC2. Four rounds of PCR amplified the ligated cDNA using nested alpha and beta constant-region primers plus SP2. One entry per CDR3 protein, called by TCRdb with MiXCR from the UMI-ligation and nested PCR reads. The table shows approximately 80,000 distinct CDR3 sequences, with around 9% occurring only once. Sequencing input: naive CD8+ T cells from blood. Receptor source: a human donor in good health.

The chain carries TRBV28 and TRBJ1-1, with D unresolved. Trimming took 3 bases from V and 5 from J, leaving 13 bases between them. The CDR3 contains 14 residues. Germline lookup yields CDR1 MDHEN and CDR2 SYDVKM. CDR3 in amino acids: CASSFGSAGTEAFF. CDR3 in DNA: TGTGCCAGCAGTTTCGGGTCGGCTGGGACTGAAGCTTTCTTT.

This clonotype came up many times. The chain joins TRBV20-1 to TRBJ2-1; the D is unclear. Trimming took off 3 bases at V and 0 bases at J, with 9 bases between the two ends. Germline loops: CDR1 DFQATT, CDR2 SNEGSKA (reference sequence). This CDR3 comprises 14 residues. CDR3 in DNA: TGCAGTGCTAGGGTCGGCAGCTCCTACAATGAGCAGTTCTTC. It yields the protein CSARVGSSYNEQFF.

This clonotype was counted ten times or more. The CDR3 is CASSYARDRDGYGYTF. CDR3 bases: TGTGCCAGCAGTTACGCCAGGGACAGGGACGGCTATGGCTACACCTTC. V and J are TRBV6-2 or TRBV6-3 and TRBJ1-2, with TRBD1 matching 9 bases. The V segment lost 2 bases and the J segment 4 bases; nucleotides outside the gene matches: 8. This CDR3 region has 16 residues. CDR1 and CDR2 (germline): MNHEY, SVGEGT.

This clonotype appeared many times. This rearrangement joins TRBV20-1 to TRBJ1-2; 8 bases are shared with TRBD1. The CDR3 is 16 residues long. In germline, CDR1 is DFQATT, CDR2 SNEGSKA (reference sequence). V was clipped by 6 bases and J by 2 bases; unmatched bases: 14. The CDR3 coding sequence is TGCAGTGCCCCTGGGCAGGGGGCCAATCCCAACTATGGCTACACCTTC. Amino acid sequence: CSAPGQGANPNYGYTF.

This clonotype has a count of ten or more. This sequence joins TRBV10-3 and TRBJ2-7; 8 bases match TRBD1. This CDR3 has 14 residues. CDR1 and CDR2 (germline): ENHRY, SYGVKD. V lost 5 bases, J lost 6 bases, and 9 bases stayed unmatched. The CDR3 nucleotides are TGTGCCATCAGTCCGGACAGGGAAGGGCTCGAGCAGTACTTC. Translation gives CAISPDREGLEQYF.

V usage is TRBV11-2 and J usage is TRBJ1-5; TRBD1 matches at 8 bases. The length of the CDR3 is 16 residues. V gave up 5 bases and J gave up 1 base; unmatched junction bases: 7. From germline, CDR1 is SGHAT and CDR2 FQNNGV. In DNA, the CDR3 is TGTGCCAGCAGCGGGAGCAGGGGGCAAAGCAATCAGCCCCAGCATTTT. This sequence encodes CASSGSRGQSNQPQHF.

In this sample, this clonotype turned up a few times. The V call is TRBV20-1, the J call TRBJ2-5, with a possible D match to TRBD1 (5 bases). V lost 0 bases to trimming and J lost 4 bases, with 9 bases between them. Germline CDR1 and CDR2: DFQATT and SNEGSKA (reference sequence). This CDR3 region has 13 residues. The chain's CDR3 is CSARDLGAETQYF. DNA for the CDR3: TGCAGTGCTAGAGATTTAGGGGCAGAGACCCAGTACTTC.

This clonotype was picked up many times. This chain's CDR3 is CASSLEGLGQSYEQYF. The CDR3 DNA follows: TGTGCCAGCAGTTTAGAAGGTTTGGGACAGAGCTACGAGCAGTACTTC. The V gene is TRBV28, the J gene TRBJ2-7, with TRBD1 matching over 7 bases. Germline V gives CDR1 MDHEN, CDR2 SYDVKM. CDR3 size: 16 residues. Trimming took 2 bases from V and 3 from J; bases not matched to a gene: 10.

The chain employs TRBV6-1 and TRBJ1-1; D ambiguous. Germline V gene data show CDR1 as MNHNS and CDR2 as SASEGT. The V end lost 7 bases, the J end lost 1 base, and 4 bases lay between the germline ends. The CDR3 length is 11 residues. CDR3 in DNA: TGTGCCAGCAATCCGAACACTGAAGCTTTCTTT. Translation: CASNPNTEAFF.

The DNA of the CDR3 is TGTGCCAGCAGTGAAATAAGGGGGGCGGTACCCGTTTCCAATGAGCAGTTCTTC. Translated, it gives CASSEIRGAVPVSNEQFF. The chain links TRBV25-1 to TRBJ2-1; either TRBD1 or TRBD2 may fit D (6 bases each). The CDR3 has 18 residues. CDR1 is MGHDK and CDR2 is SYGVNS in the germline V gene. The V end was cut by 2 bases, the J end by 6 bases, with 23 bases between.

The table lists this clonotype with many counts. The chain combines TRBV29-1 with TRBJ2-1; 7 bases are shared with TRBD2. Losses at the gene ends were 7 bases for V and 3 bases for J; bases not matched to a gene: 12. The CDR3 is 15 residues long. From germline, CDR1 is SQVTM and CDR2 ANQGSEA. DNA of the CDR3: TGCAGCGCCTTGGGAGGCGGGAGACACTACAATGAGCAGTTCTTC. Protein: CSALGGGRHYNEQFF.

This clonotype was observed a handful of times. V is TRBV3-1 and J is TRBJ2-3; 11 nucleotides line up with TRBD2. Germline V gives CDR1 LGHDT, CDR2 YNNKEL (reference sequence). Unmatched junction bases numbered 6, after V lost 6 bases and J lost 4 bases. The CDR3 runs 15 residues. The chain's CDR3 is CASSPLAGEADTQYF. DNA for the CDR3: TGTGCCAGCAGTCCACTAGCGGGAGAGGCAGATACGCAGTATTTT.

CDR3 in DNA: TGTGCCAGCAGTTTAGAGGGACCGGGTGAGCAGTTCTTC. As protein: CASSLEGPGEQFF. The V and J genes are TRBV28 and TRBJ2-1; the D gene could be TRBD1 or TRBD2 (5 bases each). The CDR3 covers 13 residues. From germline, CDR1 is MDHEN and CDR2 SYDVKM. Deletions cut 2 bases from V and 9 bases from J, with 11 bases between.

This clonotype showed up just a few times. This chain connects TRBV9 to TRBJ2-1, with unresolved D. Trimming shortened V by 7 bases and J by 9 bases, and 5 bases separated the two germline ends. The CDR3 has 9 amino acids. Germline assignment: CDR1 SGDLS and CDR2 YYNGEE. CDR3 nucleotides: TGTGCCAGCGGCAGTGAGCAGTTCTTC. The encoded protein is CASGSEQFF.

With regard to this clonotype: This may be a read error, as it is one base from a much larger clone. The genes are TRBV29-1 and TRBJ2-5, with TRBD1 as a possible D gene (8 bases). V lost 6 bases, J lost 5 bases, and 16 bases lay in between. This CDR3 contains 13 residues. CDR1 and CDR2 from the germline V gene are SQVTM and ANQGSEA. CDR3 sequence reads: CSVRGQGGETQYF. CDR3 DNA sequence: TGCAGCGTCCGCGGACAGGGAGGGGAGACCCAGTACTTC.

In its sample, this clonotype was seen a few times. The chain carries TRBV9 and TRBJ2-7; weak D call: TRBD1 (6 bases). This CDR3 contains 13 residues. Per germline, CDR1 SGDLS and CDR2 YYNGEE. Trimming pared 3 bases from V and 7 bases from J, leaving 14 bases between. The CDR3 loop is CASSEGDTGEQYF. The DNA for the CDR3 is TGTGCCAGCAGCGAAGGGGACACAGGGGAGCAGTACTTC.

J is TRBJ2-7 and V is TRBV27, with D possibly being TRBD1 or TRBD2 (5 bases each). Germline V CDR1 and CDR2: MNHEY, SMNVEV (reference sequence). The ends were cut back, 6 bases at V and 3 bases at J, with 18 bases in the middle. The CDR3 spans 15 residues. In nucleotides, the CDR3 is TGTGCCAGCAGCGACCGGGACGGGAACCTCTACGAGCAGTACTTC. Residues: CASSDRDGNLYEQYF.

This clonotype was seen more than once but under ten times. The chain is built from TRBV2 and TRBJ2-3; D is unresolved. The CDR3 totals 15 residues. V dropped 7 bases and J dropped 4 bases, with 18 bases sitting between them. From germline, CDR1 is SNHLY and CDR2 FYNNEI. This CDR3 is CASKNTPQSSDTQYF. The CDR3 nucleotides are TGTGCCAGCAAAAATACACCCCAGAGTTCAGATACGCAGTATTTT.

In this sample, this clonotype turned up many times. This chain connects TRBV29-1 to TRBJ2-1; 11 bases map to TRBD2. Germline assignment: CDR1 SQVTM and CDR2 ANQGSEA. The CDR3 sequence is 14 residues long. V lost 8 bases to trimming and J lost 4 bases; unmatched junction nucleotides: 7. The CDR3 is CSHVAGGLYNEQFF. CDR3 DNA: TGCAGCCACGTAGCGGGAGGGTTGTACAATGAGCAGTTCTTC.

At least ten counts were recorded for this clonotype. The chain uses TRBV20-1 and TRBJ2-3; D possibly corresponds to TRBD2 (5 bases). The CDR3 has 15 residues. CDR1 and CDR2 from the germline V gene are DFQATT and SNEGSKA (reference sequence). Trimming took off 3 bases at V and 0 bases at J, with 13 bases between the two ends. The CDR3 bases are TGCAGTGCTAGCCGATGGGAGACTAGCACAGATACGCAGTATTTT. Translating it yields CSASRWETSTDTQYF.

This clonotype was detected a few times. In DNA, the CDR3 is TGCAGCGTTCTCGGGGACCGGGCGCTAGCCAAAAACATTCAGTACTTC. It is translated as CSVLGDRALAKNIQYF. The genes are TRBV29-1 and TRBJ2-4; TRBD1 or TRBD2 may be the D gene (5 bases each). V lost 5 bases and J 0 bases, leaving 17 bases between the germline ends. Germline V CDR1 and CDR2: SQVTM, ANQGSEA. The CDR3 is 16 amino acids.

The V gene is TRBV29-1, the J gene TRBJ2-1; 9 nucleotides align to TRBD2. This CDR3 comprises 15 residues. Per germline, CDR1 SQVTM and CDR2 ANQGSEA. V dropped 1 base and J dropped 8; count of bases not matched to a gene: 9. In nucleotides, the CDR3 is TGCAGCGTTGAAGGGCTAGCGGGGTTTTACGATGAGCAGTTCTTC. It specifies CSVEGLAGFYDEQFF.

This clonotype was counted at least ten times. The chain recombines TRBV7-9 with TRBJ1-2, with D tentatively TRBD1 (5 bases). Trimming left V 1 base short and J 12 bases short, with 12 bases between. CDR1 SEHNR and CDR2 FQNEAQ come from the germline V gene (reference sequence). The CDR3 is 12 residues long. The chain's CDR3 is CASSLGRGADTF. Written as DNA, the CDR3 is TGTGCCAGCAGCTTAGGACGGGGCGCCGACACCTTC.

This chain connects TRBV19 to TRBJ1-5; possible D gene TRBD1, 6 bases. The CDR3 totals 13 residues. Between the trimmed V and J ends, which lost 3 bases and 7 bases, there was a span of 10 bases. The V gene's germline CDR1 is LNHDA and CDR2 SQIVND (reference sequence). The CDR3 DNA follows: TGTGCCAGTAGTATCACAGGGTTCCAGCCCCAGCATTTT. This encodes CASSITGFQPQHF.

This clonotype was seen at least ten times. CDR3 residues: CASSLGTGGPNTGELFF. For the CDR3, the DNA is TGTGCCAGCAGCTTAGGCACGGGAGGGCCGAACACCGGGGAGCTGTTTTTT. V is TRBV7-9 and J is TRBJ2-2; 8 positions match TRBD2. The CDR3 consists of 17 residues. In germline, CDR1 is SEHNR, CDR2 FQNEAQ (reference sequence). The V and J ends lost 1 base and 0 bases, in that order; junction bases with no gene match: 4.

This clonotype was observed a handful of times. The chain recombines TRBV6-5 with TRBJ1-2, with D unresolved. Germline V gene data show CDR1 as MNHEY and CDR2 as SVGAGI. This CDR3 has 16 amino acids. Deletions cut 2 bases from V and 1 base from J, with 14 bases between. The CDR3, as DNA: TGTGCCAGCAGTTACGGGAGGAGCCCCTATAACTATGGCTACACCTTC. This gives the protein CASSYGRSPYNYGYTF.

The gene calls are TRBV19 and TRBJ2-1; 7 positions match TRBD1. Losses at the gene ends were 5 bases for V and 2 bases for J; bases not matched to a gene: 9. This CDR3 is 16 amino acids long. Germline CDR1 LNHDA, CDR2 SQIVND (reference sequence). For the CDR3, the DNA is TGTGCCAGTAGTTTGATGCCGGGACAGACCTACAATGAGCAGTTCTTC. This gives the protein CASSLMPGQTYNEQFF. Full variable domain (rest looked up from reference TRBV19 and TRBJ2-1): DGGITQSPKYLFRKEGQNVTLSCEQNLNHDAMYWYRQDPGQGLRLIYYSQIVNDFQKGDIAEGYSVSREKKESFPLTVTSAQKNPTAFYLCASSLMPGQTYNEQFFGPGTRLTVL.

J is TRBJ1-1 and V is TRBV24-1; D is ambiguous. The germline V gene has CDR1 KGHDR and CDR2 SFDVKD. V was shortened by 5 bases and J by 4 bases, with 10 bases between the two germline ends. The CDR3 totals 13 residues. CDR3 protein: CATSGLQSTEAFF. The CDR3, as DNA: TGTGCCACCAGTGGCCTACAGTCCACTGAAGCTTTCTTT.

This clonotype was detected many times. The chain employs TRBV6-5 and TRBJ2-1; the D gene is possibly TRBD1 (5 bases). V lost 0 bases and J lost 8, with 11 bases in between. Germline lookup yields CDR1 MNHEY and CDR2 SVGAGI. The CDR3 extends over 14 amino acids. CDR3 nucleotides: TGTGCCAGCAGTTACTCGGCAGGGTTGGATGAGCAGTTCTTC. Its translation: CASSYSAGLDEQFF.

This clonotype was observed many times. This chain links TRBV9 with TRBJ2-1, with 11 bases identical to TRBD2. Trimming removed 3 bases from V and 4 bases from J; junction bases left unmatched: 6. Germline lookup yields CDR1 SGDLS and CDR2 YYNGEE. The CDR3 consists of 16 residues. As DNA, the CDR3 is TGTGCCAGCAGCGGCGGGACTAGCGGACAATACAATGAGCAGTTCTTC. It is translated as CASSGGTSGQYNEQFF.

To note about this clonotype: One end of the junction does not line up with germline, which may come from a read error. CDR3 sequence reads: CSFTGTGNPGELFF. The CDR3 bases are TGCAGCTTTACCGGGACAGGGAACCCCGGGGAGCTGTTTTTT. The chain couples TRBV29-1 to TRBJ2-2; TRBD1 matches at 9 bases. CDR1 is SQVTM, CDR2 ANQGSEA, per germline. The CDR3 is made up of 14 amino acids.

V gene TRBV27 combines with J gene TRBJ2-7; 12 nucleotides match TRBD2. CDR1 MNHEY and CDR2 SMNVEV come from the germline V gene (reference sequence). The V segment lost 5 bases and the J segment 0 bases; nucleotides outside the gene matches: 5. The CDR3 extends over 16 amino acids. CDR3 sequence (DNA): TGTGCCAGCAGTCCAACACTAGCGGGGGGCTCCTACGAGCAGTACTTC. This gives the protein CASSPTLAGGSYEQYF.